This is a list of T cell receptor beta chains from one sample in a study of cytomegalovirus exposure and HLA in healthy donors. Produced via immunoSEQ multiplex PCR; TCRdb's table is partial and in-frame only. The table records some 130,000 clones, 86% of them present only once. Sample: PBMCs. Receptors were obtained from a man aged 18 to 30 in good health and CMV-seronegative. Both conserved end residues are trimmed from each CDR3. The D gene is left open where the match is weak. For some rows the clone size is stated as once, few or many, or as a class when expanded; others skip it.

clone_size	j_call	d_call	v_call	cdr3_aa
.	TRBJ1-5	TRBD1	TRBV2	ASKGDSLYQPQH
.	TRBJ2-1	TRBD2	TRBV10-1	ASSEGSGSVYEQF
.	TRBJ1-2	TRBD1	TRBV5-6	ASSSDREYGYT
.	TRBJ1-3	.	TRBV19	ASSFEADGNTIY
.	TRBJ1-2	TRBD1	TRBV11-2	ASSFPGTGVYGYT
few	TRBJ1-5	TRBD1	TRBV6-5	ASSYSQDRQPQH
.	TRBJ2-3	.	TRBV11-2	ASSLAGTDTQY
.	TRBJ2-3	.	TRBV5-1	ASSLGALTDTQY
.	TRBJ2-1	.	TRBV10-3	AISESAGIGTYNEQF
.	TRBJ2-1	.	TRBV5-4	ASSPTGTSYNEQF
.	TRBJ1-2	.	TRBV19	ASSGSRDNHGWGYT
.	TRBJ2-7	.	TRBV7-8	ASSLHLRGEDEQY
.	TRBJ1-5	.	TRBV28	ASSFGFQTRYQPQH
.	TRBJ2-3	.	TRBV5-6	ASSLGGVDTQY
.	TRBJ1-2	TRBD1	TRBV6-5	ASSYGTGASNYGYT
.	TRBJ1-4	TRBD1	TRBV7-9	ASSDSTGGNEKLF
.	TRBJ2-7	TRBD2	TRBV30	AWSATSLAGEQY
few	TRBJ2-1	.	TRBV11-2	ASSLDRSGVSNEQF